These 20 T cell receptor beta chains were all obtained from the same sample, sequenced in a study of OX40 agonist ivuxolimab in advanced cancers. Measured with immunoSEQ multiplex PCR; TCRdb has only the in-frame clones, and not every one. The repertoire includes approximately 40,000 clones, 60% to 80% of them detected once, and 21% sits in the top ten. Sequencing was performed on CD4+ or CD8+ T cells sorted from blood, taken in a trial of the OX40 agonist ivuxolimab. These receptors were taken from an adult with an advanced solid tumor such as melanoma, head and neck, liver or kidney cancer.

V gene TRBV7-3 combines with J gene TRBJ2-3; the D is unclear. With 5 bases removed from V and 4 bases from J, the gap between germline ends came to 10 bases. The CDR3 extends over 13 amino acids. Germline V gives CDR1 SGHTA, CDR2 FQGTGA. The CDR3 reads CASSPDGPDTQYF. As DNA, the CDR3 is TGTGCCAGCAGCCCCGATGGCCCAGATACGCAGTATTTT.

V gene TRBV9 combines with J gene TRBJ2-5; D is possibly TRBD1 or TRBD2 (5 bases each). Trimming left V 7 bases short and J 1 base short, with 26 bases between. Germline V gene lookup returns CDR1 SGDLS and CDR2 YYNGEE. The CDR3 runs 18 residues. The CDR3 sequence is CASLPPCRPRDGQETQYF. The CDR3 nucleotides read TGTGCCAGCTTACCACCGTGCCGGCCACGGGACGGCCAAGAGACCCAGTACTTC.

The CDR3: CASSVRELAGALDTQYF. The CDR3 region has the DNA TGTGCCAGCAGCGTACGGGAACTAGCGGGGGCATTAGATACGCAGTATTTT. The chain recombines TRBV9 with TRBJ2-3; 11 bases are shared with TRBD2. Germline assignment: CDR1 SGDLS and CDR2 YYNGEE. The CDR3 has 17 residues. V lost 1 base, J lost 5 bases, and 9 bases stayed unmatched.

J is TRBJ1-2 and V is TRBV28; D gene unclear. Germline CDR1 is MDHEN and CDR2 is SYDVKM. V dropped 6 bases and J dropped 6 bases, with 20 bases sitting between them. The CDR3 totals 15 residues. The CDR3 sequence is CASSFNIGYSDGYTF. The CDR3 DNA reads TGTGCCAGCAGCTTTAATATCGGGTACAGCGATGGCTACACCTTC.

The rearrangement links TRBV4-3 to TRBJ2-1; 8 bases fit TRBD2. V trimming: 4 bases; J trimming: 6 bases; junction bases outside the gene matches: 5. In germline, CDR1 is LGHNA, CDR2 YSLEER. The CDR3 is 14 residues long. In nucleotides, the CDR3 is TGCGCCAGCAGCCTCGGGACTAGTGTCAATGAGCAGTTCTTC. Protein: CASSLGTSVNEQFF.

This clone is labeled as medium-sized. The rearrangement uses TRBV6-5 and TRBJ2-2; the D call may be TRBD1 or TRBD2 (6 bases each). Trimming stripped 2 bases from V and 4 bases from J, with 11 bases between. Per the germline V gene, CDR1 is MNHEY and CDR2 is SVGAGI. The CDR3 has 15 residues. CDR3 coding DNA: TGTGCCAGCAGTTACGGAGGGGGTAGCACCGGGGAGCTGTTTTTT. Protein: CASSYGGGSTGELFF.

The chain links TRBV27 to TRBJ2-1; TRBD1 matches at 12 bases. This CDR3 is 19 amino acids long. The J segment lost 8 bases and the V segment lost 6 bases, leaving 20 bases of the junction unmatched. From germline, CDR1 is MNHEY and CDR2 SMNVEV (reference sequence). This chain's CDR3 is CASRTRDRGRDLAGDEQFF. CDR3 nucleotides: TGTGCCAGCAGAACCCGGGACAGGGGGCGCGATTTGGCTGGGGATGAGCAGTTCTTC.

This sequence joins TRBV5-1 and TRBJ2-5; D is unresolved. V lost 2 bases and J 5 bases, leaving 16 bases between the germline ends. This CDR3 has 15 residues. Germline loops: CDR1 SGHRS, CDR2 YFSETQ. In DNA, the CDR3 is TGCGCCAGCAGCTTCCAGCCGCACCACGAGGAGACCCAGTACTTC. Translation: CASSFQPHHEETQYF.

The CDR3 sequence: CASTPRETYEQYF. CDR3 in DNA: TGTGCCAGCACACCCAGGGAAACCTACGAGCAGTACTTC. This chain uses TRBV2 with TRBJ2-7; D possibly corresponds to TRBD1 (5 bases). The CDR3 runs 13 residues. Germline CDR1 SNHLY, CDR2 FYNNEI. The ends were cut back, 7 bases at V and 2 bases at J, with 12 bases in the middle.

The gene calls are TRBV27 and TRBJ1-4; 7 bases match TRBD1. The trim removed 3 bases at V and 7 bases at J, leaving 5 bases unmatched. The CDR3 sequence is 14 residues long. Germline V gene lookup returns CDR1 MNHEY and CDR2 SMNVEV (reference sequence). DNA of the CDR3: TGTGCCAGCAGTTTCTACAGGGGAAGTGAAAAACTGTTTTTT. This translates into CASSFYRGSEKLFF.

This clone has a count of ten or more. This chain joins TRBV13 and TRBJ1-1, with D uncertain. V lost 0 bases and J lost 4, with 12 bases in between. Germline V gives CDR1 PRHDT, CDR2 FYEKMQ (reference sequence). The CDR3 consists of 15 residues. For the CDR3, the DNA is TGTGCCAGCAGCTTAGGAGAAGAGGGAGGCACTGAAGCTTTCTTT. Its protein product is CASSLGEEGGTEAFF.

The rearrangement links TRBV30 to TRBJ2-1, with 8 bases lining up with TRBD1. This CDR3 is built from 13 residues. Germline V lookup: CDR1 GTSNPN, CDR2 SVGIG (reference sequence). V dropped 4 bases and J dropped 3; count of bases not matched to a gene: 2. Here the CDR3 reads CAWTGQVYNEQFF. For the CDR3, the DNA is TGTGCCTGGACGGGACAGGTCTACAATGAGCAGTTCTTC.

This chain joins TRBV7-9 and TRBJ2-1, with 11 bases that match TRBD2. V was pared by 4 bases and J by 0 bases, with 5 bases of the junction left unmatched. The CDR3 spans 17 residues. Germline V gene data show CDR1 as SEHNR and CDR2 as FQNEAQ (reference sequence). DNA of the CDR3: TGTGCCAGCAGCTCATCTACTAGCGGGAGCTCCTACAATGAGCAGTTCTTC. Amino acid sequence: CASSSSTSGSSYNEQFF.

This clone was counted between two and nine times. CDR3 nucleotides: TGTGCCAGCAGCCCCCGGACGGACGGCTACACCTTC. It codes for CASSPRTDGYTF. The chain employs TRBV7-2 and TRBJ1-2; D gene ambiguous. The CDR3 has 12 residues. Germline V gene sequence: CDR1 SGHTA, CDR2 FQGNSA. Trimming cost V 5 bases and J 8 bases, with 12 bases left between them.

This clone has a handful of counts. The rearrangement joins TRBV6-7 to TRBJ2-7; D is possibly TRBD1 (6 bases). TRBV6-7 is marked as an open reading frame, function uncertain. The germline V and J ends were trimmed by 6 bases and 4 bases, with 10 bases remaining between them. This CDR3 has 12 residues. CDR3 amino acids: CASRDSSYEQYF. Here the CDR3 DNA reads TGTGCCAGCAGGGACAGTTCATACGAGCAGTACTTC.

The chain carries TRBV7-8 and TRBJ2-5; 11 positions agree with TRBD2. V was pared by 4 bases and J by 2 bases, with 3 bases of the junction left unmatched. Germline lookup yields CDR1 SGHVS and CDR2 FQNEAQ. The CDR3 totals 15 residues. As DNA, the CDR3 is TGTGCCAGCAGCTCACTAGCGGGGGTACAAGAGACCCAGTACTTC. Translating it yields CASSSLAGVQETQYF.

The rearrangement links TRBV6-1 to TRBJ1-1; D may be TRBD1 (5 bases). V shed 6 bases and J shed 4 bases, with 15 bases lying between them. The CDR3 is 14 amino acids. CDR1 and CDR2 from the germline V gene are MNHNS and SASEGT. CDR3 sequence (DNA): TGTGCCAGCAGGGTCCAGGGTCTAATCACTGAAGCTTTCTTT. Amino acids: CASRVQGLITEAFF.

The genes are TRBV6-5 and TRBJ1-1; maybe TRBD1 (5 bases). V was cut by 7 bases and J by 8 bases, with 11 bases left in between. CDR1 is MNHEY, CDR2 SVGAGI, per germline. CDR3 size: 11 residues. The CDR3 nucleotides are TGTGCCAGCAATTTCGGGACCGAAGCTTTCTTT. This codes for CASNFGTEAFF.

As DNA, the CDR3 is TGTGCCAGCAGTTTGATGCGGACAGGGATTAATGAAAAACTGTTTTTT. Amino acid sequence: CASSLMRTGINEKLFF. The chain has TRBV28 and TRBJ1-4; 8 bases match TRBD1. Trimming removed 3 bases from V and 4 bases from J; junction bases left unmatched: 7. The CDR3 contains 16 residues. Germline CDR1 MDHEN, CDR2 SYDVKM.

V usage is TRBV27 and J usage is TRBJ2-3; TRBD1 matches 10 bases. V shed 5 bases and J 4 bases; nucleotides not matched to a gene: 9. The germline V gene has CDR1 MNHEY and CDR2 SMNVEV (reference sequence). The CDR3 covers 16 residues. The CDR3 region has the DNA TGTGCCAGCAGTGGGGGACAGGGGACGCGCGCAGATACGCAGTATTTT. Translating gives CASSGGQGTRADTQYF.